This TCR beta chain was recorded in a study of early T cells in non-severe SARS-CoV-2 infection. Study overall: Chains stayed unpaired after sequencing of bulk RNA from unsorted whole blood. Study observations and caveats: VDJdb-based annotation leaned toward anti-spike CD8 responses and missed private and CD4 specificities.

This clonotype was recorded many times. Its target is unknown. The CDR3 has 12 residues. V was cut by 4 bases and J by 3 bases, with 7 bases left in between. CDR1 and CDR2 (germline): SGHNT, YENEEA. TCRdb itself ran the 5' RACE reads through MiXCR, one entry per CDR3 protein. The table shows tens of thousands of distinct CDR3 sequences, with 5.5% to 7.5% occurring only once. The rearrangement uses TRBV11-3 and TRBJ2-7, with D possibly being TRBD2 (5 bases). Input material: whole blood. This clonotype originated in an adult who was a healthcare worker with PCR-confirmed SARS-CoV-2 infection or an uninfected control (not recorded which). The CDR3 here is CASSSTSYEQYF. The CDR3 DNA reads as TGTGCCAGCAGCTCCACTAGCTACGAGCAGTACTTC. The complete variable domain, with remaining parts taken from reference TRBV11-3 and TRBJ2-7, reads EAGVVQSPRYKIIEKKQPVAFWCNPISGHNTLYWYLQNLGQGPELLIRYENEEAVDDSQLPKDRFSAERLKGVDSTLKIQPAELGDSAVYLCASSSTSYEQYFGPGTRLTVT.